The clone carrying this T cell receptor (beta chain) has more than one count but fewer than ten. What it binds is unknown. Method: immunoSEQ multiplex PCR; TCRdb's copy keeps in-frame clones and lacks some. The data contain thousands of clones, 28% of them singletons. The sample comes from a study of T cells in localized non-small cell lung cancer. Study-wide findings and caveats: Uninvolved adjacent lung had the highest recorded T cell clonality, with tumor below it. As only one tumor region underwent sequencing, heterogeneity remains possible. Among the top 100 tumor clones, a median 57 appeared in adjacent lung.

The specimen comprised lung tumor tissue, sampled before any cancer treatment. This TCR was sampled from a female donor older than 55 with stage I lung adenocarcinoma.

The DNA of the CDR3 is TGTGCCAGCAGCAAGGGACAGGGATACACAGATACGCAGTATTTT. Translating it yields CASSKGQGYTDTQYF. The V and J genes are TRBV6-8 and TRBJ2-3; 9 bases match TRBD1. The CDR3 sequence is 15 residues long. Germline lookup yields CDR1 MNHGY and CDR2 SAAAGT. V was clipped by 6 bases and J by 2 bases; unmatched bases: 6.